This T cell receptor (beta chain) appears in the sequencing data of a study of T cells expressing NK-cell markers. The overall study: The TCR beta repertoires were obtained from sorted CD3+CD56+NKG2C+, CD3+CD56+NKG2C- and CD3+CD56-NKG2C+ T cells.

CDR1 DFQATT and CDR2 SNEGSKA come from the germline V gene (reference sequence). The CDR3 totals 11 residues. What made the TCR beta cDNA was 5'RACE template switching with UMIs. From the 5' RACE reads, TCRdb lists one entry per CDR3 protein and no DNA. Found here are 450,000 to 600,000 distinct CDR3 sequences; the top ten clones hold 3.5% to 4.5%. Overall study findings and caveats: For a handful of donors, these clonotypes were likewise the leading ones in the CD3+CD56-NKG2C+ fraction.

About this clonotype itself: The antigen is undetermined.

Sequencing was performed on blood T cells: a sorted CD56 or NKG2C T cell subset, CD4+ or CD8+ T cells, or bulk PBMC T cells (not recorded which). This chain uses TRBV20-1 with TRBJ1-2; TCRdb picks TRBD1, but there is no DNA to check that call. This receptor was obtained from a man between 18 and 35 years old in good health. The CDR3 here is CSAARTDGYTF.